The 18 T cell receptor beta chains listed next were all sequenced from one sample in a study of shared clonotypes between healthy human individuals. Sequencing used immunoSEQ multiplex PCR; TCRdb keeps in-frame clones, though not all of them. The table has about 1.5 million clones, approximately 98% seen once; the top ten hold about 0.45%. Sequencing input: naive CD4+ T cells sorted from blood. Stated subset: CD45RA+ positively selected. The receptors were gathered from a man aged 25-45 years in good health.

This chain links TRBV10-1 with TRBJ2-7, with TRBD2 matching 10 bases. Trimming at V came to 3 bases and at J to 3 bases, leaving 5 bases not matched to a gene. Germline lookup yields CDR1 WNHNN and CDR2 SYGVQD (reference sequence). CDR3 length: 15 amino acids. The CDR3 sequence: CASSDRLAGLYEQYF. The CDR3 region has the DNA TGCGCCAGCAGTGACCGACTAGCGGGTCTCTACGAGCAGTACTTC.

V gene TRBV29-1 combines with J gene TRBJ2-7, with 9 positions matching TRBD1. The germline CDR1 and CDR2 sequences are SQVTM and ANQGSEA. Germline trimming cut 7 bases from V and 3 bases from J; bases unmatched to any gene: 7. The CDR3 has 13 amino acids. CDR3 loop: CSGGGQGSYEQYF. DNA for the CDR3: TGCAGCGGGGGTGGACAGGGGAGCTACGAGCAGTACTTC.

Points on this clone: The identical CDR3 is also encoded by other nucleotide sequences in the sample. This chain joins TRBV5-1 and TRBJ2-1, with D possibly TRBD2 on 6 matching bases. Germline CDR1 SGHRS, CDR2 YFSETQ. The CDR3 is made up of 16 amino acids. V gave up 1 base and J gave up 0 bases, with 11 bases separating them. This CDR3 is CASSLLSGSSYNEQFF. The CDR3, as DNA: TGCGCCAGCAGCTTGCTTAGCGGAAGCTCCTACAATGAGCAGTTCTTC.

V is TRBV7-8 and J is TRBJ2-3; the match to TRBD2 covers 14 bases. The CDR3 sequence is 18 residues long. Germline assignment: CDR1 SGHVS and CDR2 FQNEAQ. V was clipped by 7 bases and J by 5 bases; unmatched bases: 14. The CDR3 DNA reads as TGTGCCAGCACTCCAGGGACTAGCGGGAGAAGAAGAAAAGATACGCAGTATTTT. Translated: CASTPGTSGRRRKDTQYF. The full variable domain, its missing parts supplied by reference TRBV7-8 and TRBJ2-3, is GAGVSQSPRYKVAKRGQDVALRCDPISGHVSLFWYQQALGQGPEFLTYFQNEAQLDKSGLPSDRFFAERPEGSVSTLKIQRTQQEDSAVYLCASTPGTSGRRRKDTQYFGPGTRLTVL.

V usage is TRBV27 and J usage is TRBJ1-1; D is possibly TRBD1 (5 bases). Germline V lookup: CDR1 MNHEY, CDR2 SMNVEV (reference sequence). The CDR3 totals 14 residues. With 7 bases removed from V and 1 base from J, the gap between germline ends came to 13 bases. The CDR3 coding sequence is TGTGCCAGCACCCATCTCGGGGGGAACACTGAAGCTTTCTTT. It encodes CASTHLGGNTEAFF.

The chain joins TRBV28 to TRBJ2-3, with a weak D call TRBD1 (5 bases). The CDR3 contains 14 residues. V was clipped by 5 bases and J by 2 bases, with 11 bases between them. CDR1 and CDR2 from the germline V gene are MDHEN and SYDVKM. DNA for the CDR3: TGTGCCAGCAGTACGGACATTATCACAGATACGCAGTATTTT. Its protein product is CASSTDIITDTQYF.

On this clone itself: At the DNA level, this CDR3 is encoded by other sequences in the same sample as well. The chain combines TRBV28 with TRBJ2-1; 7 nucleotides agree with TRBD1. Germline assignment: CDR1 MDHEN and CDR2 SYDVKM. This CDR3 has 14 amino acids. The V segment lost 3 bases and the J segment 3 bases; nucleotides outside the gene matches: 2. In DNA form, the CDR3 reads TGTGCCAGCAGTTTTGGACAGGTCTACAATGAGCAGTTCTTC. Translation gives CASSFGQVYNEQFF.

This chain connects TRBV18 to TRBJ2-7; D is unclear. The CDR3 covers 16 residues. V was clipped by 1 base and J by 2 bases, with 15 bases between them. Germline V CDR1 and CDR2: KGHSH, LQKENI. The CDR3 spells CASSPRAVPATYEQYF. The CDR3 DNA is TGTGCCAGCTCACCACGGGCGGTCCCCGCCACCTACGAGCAGTACTTC.

This chain uses TRBV21-1 with TRBJ2-1. TRBV21-1 is listed as a pseudogene. The CDR3 runs 16 residues. The CDR3 DNA reads TGTGCCAGCAGCGCCCAGAGGGGCCATCTGTTCAATGAGCAGTTCTTC. It translates to CASSAQRGHLFNEQFF.

The chain combines TRBV11-2 with TRBJ1-1; TRBD1 matches at 9 bases. In germline, CDR1 is SGHAT, CDR2 FQNNGV. V lost 3 bases and J lost 3; bases outside the gene matches: 5. There are 15 residues in the CDR3. The CDR3 reads CASSFLGQGYTEAFF. CDR3 sequence (DNA): TGTGCCAGCAGCTTCCTAGGACAGGGGTACACTGAAGCTTTCTTT.

The chain joins TRBV5-1 to TRBJ2-7; 10 bases are shared with TRBD1. Germline V CDR1 and CDR2: SGHRS, YFSETQ. J was trimmed by 2 bases and V by 3 bases; bases with no gene match: 11. The CDR3 consists of 17 residues. CDR3 loop: CASSYNRGTGDPYEQYF. The CDR3 DNA follows: TGCGCCAGCAGCTACAACCGTGGGACAGGGGATCCCTACGAGCAGTACTTC.

V and J are TRBV4-1 and TRBJ1-5, with TRBD1 matching over 7 bases. CDR3 length: 17 residues. Germline-derived CDR1 and CDR2 are MGHRA and YSYEKL. The V and J ends lost 1 base and 3 bases, in that order; junction bases with no gene match: 9. The chain's CDR3 is CASSQALRDSINQPQHF. DNA for the CDR3: TGCGCCAGCAGCCAAGCCTTAAGGGACAGCATCAATCAGCCCCAGCATTTT.

The chain employs TRBV1 and TRBJ2-7; the table's D gene call, TRBD2, was not cross checked with the DNA. TRBV1 corresponds to a pseudogene. There are 17 residues in the CDR3. The CDR3 protein is CTDSPLTSGPGAYEQYF. CDR3 nucleotide sequence: TGCACCGATAGCCCCCTCACTAGCGGCCCAGGGGCCTACGAGCAGTACTTC.

This clone was recorded once. The CDR3 DNA follows: TGTGCCAGCAGTTACTCGTCAGATACGCAGTATTTT. This translates into CASSYSSDTQYF. The chain combines TRBV6-6 with TRBJ2-3; D is unresolved. The V gene's germline CDR1 is MNHNY and CDR2 SVGAGI (reference sequence). V lost 0 bases to trimming and J lost 4 bases, with 2 bases between them. The CDR3 loop spans 12 amino acids.

The chain has TRBV7-2 and TRBJ1-1; no clear D gene. The CDR3 is made up of 12 amino acids. With 5 bases removed from V and 7 bases from J, the gap between germline ends came to 11 bases. CDR1 and CDR2 (germline): SGHTA, FQGNSA. CDR3 amino acids: CASSPSVSEAFF. The CDR3 coding sequence is TGTGCCAGCAGCCCCTCTGTCAGTGAAGCTTTCTTT. The whole variable domain, filled in from reference TRBV7-2 and TRBJ1-1, reads GAGVSQSPSNKVTEKGKDVELRCDPISGHTALYWYRQSLGQGLEFLIYFQGNSAPDKSGLPSDRFSAERTGGSVSTLTIQRTQQEDSAVYLCASSPSVSEAFFGQGTRLTVV.

The chain links TRBV28 to TRBJ1-2; 8 bases agree with TRBD1. The CDR3 has 17 amino acids. The junction had 9 bases not matched to a gene; V was cut back by 0 bases and J by 3 bases. Germline V gene sequence: CDR1 MDHEN, CDR2 SYDVKM. In DNA form, the CDR3 reads TGTGCCAGCAGTTTATGGCAGGGGGCCGGGTCTCACTATGGCTACACCTTC. Amino acids: CASSLWQGAGSHYGYTF.

The CDR3 loop reads CASRFPSGSGELFF. Here the CDR3 DNA reads TGCGCCAGCAGGTTCCCCAGCGGGAGCGGGGAGCTGTTTTTT. The rearrangement joins TRBV10-2 to TRBJ2-2, with 8 nucleotides matching TRBD2. The V and J ends lost 6 bases and 7 bases, in that order; junction bases with no gene match: 7. Germline V gene lookup returns CDR1 WSHSY and CDR2 SAAADI. The CDR3 sequence is 14 residues long.

Comment on this clone: Other nucleotide sequences from this sample produce the same CDR3. This chain connects TRBV5-1 to TRBJ2-3; 7 nucleotides align to TRBD2. Trimming at V came to 7 bases and at J to 0 bases, leaving 2 bases not matched to a gene. CDR3 length: 13 amino acids. Germline CDR1 and CDR2: SGHRS and YFSETQ. The CDR3 sequence: CASASGSTDTQYF. CDR3 DNA sequence: TGCGCCAGCGCTAGCGGTAGCACAGATACGCAGTATTTT.